This passage covers 3 T cell receptor beta chains from one sample sequenced in a study of T cells after yellow fever vaccination. TCRdb used MiXCR to reprocess the 5' RACE reads, holding one entry per CDR3 protein. The sample lists 500,000 to 650,000 distinct CDR3 sequences, around 16% occurring once. The sequenced sample was PBMCs, obtained more than 4 days after the first yellow fever vaccination. Receptors were obtained from a man aged 18 to 30 who received the YFV17D yellow fever vaccine.

This clonotype was picked up a small number of times. The chain joins TRBV29-1 to TRBJ2-6; unclear D gene. The V gene's germline CDR1 is SQVTM and CDR2 ANQGSEA. CDR3 length: 14 residues. Trimming removed 5 bases from V and 4 bases from J, with 12 bases in between. CDR3 protein: CSVLIDPGANVLTF. The CDR3 DNA reads TGCAGCGTTCTCATCGACCCCGGGGCCAACGTCCTGACTTTC.

The V and J genes are TRBV12-3 or TRBV12-4 and TRBJ1-2; D remains ambiguous. There are 13 residues in the CDR3. The ends were cut back, 5 bases at V and 6 bases at J, with 13 bases in the middle. DNA for the CDR3: TGTGCCAGCAGTGCCCCAGGAGATCATGGCTACACCTTC. Translation: CASSAPGDHGYTF.

This chain joins TRBV23-1 and TRBJ2-7; no reliable D call. TRBV23-1 is identified as an open reading frame with a role that is uncertain. This CDR3 has 11 amino acids. Deletions cut 1 base from V and 4 bases from J, with 2 bases between. The CDR3 here is CASSQWYEQYV. The CDR3 bases are TGCGCCAGCAGTCAATGGTACGAGCAGTACGTC.